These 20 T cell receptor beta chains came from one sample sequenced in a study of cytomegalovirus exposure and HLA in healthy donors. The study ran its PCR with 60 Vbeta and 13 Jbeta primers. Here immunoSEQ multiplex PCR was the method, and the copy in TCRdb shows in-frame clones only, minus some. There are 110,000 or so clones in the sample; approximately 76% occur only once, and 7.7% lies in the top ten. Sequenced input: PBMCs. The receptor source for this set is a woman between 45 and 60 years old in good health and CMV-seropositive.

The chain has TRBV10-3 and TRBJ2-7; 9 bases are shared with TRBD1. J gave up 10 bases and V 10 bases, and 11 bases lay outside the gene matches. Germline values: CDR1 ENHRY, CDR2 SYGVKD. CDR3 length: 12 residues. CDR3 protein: CATRDREKIQYF. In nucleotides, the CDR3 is TGTGCCACCCGGGACAGGGAAAAGATCCAGTACTTC.

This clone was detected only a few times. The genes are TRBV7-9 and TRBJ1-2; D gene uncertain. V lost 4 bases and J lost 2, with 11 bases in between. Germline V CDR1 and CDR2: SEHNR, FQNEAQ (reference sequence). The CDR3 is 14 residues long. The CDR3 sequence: CASSSGRENYGYTF. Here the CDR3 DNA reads TGTGCCAGCAGCTCTGGACGGGAAAACTATGGCTACACCTTC.

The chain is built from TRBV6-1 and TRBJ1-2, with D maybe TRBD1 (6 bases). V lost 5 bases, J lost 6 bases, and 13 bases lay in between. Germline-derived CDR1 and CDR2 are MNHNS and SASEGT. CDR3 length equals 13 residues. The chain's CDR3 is CASSLRTEDGYTF. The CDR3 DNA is TGTGCCAGCAGTTTACGGACAGAAGATGGCTACACCTTC.

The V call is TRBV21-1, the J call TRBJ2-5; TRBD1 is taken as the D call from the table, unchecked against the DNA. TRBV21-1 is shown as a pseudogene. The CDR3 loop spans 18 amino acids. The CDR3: CASSLRGKDPRGQETQYF. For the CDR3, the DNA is TGTGCCAGCAGCCTCCGGGGGAAAGACCCGAGGGGGCAGGAGACCCAGTACTTC.

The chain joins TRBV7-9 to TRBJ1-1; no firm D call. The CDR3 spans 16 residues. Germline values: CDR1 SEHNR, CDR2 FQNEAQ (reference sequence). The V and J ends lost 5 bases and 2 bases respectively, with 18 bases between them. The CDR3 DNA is TGTGCCAGCAGCCCCCCCCCTCGGGTCTCTAACACTGAAGCTTTCTTT. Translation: CASSPPPRVSNTEAFF.

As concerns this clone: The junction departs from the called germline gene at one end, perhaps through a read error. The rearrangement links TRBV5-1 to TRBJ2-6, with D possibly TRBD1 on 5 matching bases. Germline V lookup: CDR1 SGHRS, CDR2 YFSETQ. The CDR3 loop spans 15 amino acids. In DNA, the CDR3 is TGCGCCAGCAGCTTGGAGGGCTCTGGGGCCAACGGCCTGACTTTC. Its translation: CASSLEGSGANGLTF.

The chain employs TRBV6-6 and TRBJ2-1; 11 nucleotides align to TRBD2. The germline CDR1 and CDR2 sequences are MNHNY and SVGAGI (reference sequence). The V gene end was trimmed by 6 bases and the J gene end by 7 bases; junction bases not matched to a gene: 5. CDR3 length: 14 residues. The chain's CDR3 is CASRDSGRVNEQFF. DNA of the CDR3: TGTGCCAGCAGGGATAGCGGGAGGGTAAATGAGCAGTTCTTC.

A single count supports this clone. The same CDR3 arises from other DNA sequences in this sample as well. Here the CDR3 reads CAISESGPYEQYF. CDR3 coding DNA: TGTGCCATCAGTGAGAGCGGCCCCTACGAGCAGTACTTC. The chain couples TRBV10-3 to TRBJ2-7, with a possible D match to TRBD2 (5 bases). Germline V gives CDR1 ENHRY, CDR2 SYGVKD. Trimming removed 2 bases at V and 2 bases at J, with 7 bases between. The CDR3 has 13 amino acids.

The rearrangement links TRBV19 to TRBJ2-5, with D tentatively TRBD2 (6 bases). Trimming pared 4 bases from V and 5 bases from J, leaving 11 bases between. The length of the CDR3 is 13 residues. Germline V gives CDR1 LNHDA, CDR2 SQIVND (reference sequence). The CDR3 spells CASSNVRGETQYF. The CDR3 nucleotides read TGTGCCAGTAGTAACGTCCGGGGGGAGACCCAGTACTTC. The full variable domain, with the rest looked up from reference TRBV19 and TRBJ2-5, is DGGITQSPKYLFRKEGQNVTLSCEQNLNHDAMYWYRQDPGQGLRLIYYSQIVNDFQKGDIAEGYSVSREKKESFPLTVTSAQKNPTAFYLCASSNVRGETQYFGPGTRLLVL.

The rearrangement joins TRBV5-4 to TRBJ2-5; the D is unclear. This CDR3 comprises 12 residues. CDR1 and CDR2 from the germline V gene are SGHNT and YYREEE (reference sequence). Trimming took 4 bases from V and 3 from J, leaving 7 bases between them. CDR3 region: CASSLSEETQYF. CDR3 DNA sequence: TGTGCCAGCAGCCTGTCGGAAGAGACCCAGTACTTC.

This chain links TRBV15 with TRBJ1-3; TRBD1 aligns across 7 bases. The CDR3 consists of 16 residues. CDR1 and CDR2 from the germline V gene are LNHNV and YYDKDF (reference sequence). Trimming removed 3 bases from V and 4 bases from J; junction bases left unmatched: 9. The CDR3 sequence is CATSREQGKTGNTIYF. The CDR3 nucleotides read TGTGCCACCAGCAGGGAACAGGGGAAAACGGGAAACACCATATATTTT.

The CDR3 bases are TGTGCCAGCAGCTTGGGGAGAAATCAGCCCCAGCATTTT. Its translation: CASSLGRNQPQHF. The gene calls are TRBV5-6 and TRBJ1-5, with unresolved D. Germline CDR1 SGHDT, CDR2 YYEEEE. CDR3 length equals 13 residues. The germline V and J ends were trimmed by 0 bases and 4 bases, with 5 bases remaining between them.

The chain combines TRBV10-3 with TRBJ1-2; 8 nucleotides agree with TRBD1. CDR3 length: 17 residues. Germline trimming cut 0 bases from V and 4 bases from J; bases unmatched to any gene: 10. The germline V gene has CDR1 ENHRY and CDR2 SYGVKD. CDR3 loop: CAISESTLSTGAYGYTF. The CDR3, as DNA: TGTGCCATCAGTGAGTCGACTCTCTCGACAGGGGCCTATGGCTACACCTTC.

The CDR3 loop is CASSGMGPQGGTDTQYF. The CDR3 DNA reads as TGTGCCAGCAGCGGGATGGGGCCACAGGGGGGCACAGATACGCAGTATTTT. This chain links TRBV5-4 with TRBJ2-3, with 8 bases aligning to TRBD1. CDR3 length equals 17 residues. The germline V gene has CDR1 SGHNT and CDR2 YYREEE (reference sequence). The V and J ends lost 4 bases and 1 base, in that order; junction bases with no gene match: 11.

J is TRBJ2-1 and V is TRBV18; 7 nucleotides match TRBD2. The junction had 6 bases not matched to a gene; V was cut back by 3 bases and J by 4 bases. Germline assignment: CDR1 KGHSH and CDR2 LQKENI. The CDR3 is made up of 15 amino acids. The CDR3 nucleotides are TGTGCCAGCTCACCCGAGGCGGGGGTTTACAATGAGCAGTTCTTC. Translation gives CASSPEAGVYNEQFF. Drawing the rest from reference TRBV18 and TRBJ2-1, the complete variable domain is NAGVMQNPRHLVRRRGQEARLRCSPMKGHSHVYWYRQLPEEGLKFMVYLQKENIIDESGMPKERFSAEFPKEGPSILRIQQVVRGDSAAYFCASSPEAGVYNEQFFGPGTRLTVL.

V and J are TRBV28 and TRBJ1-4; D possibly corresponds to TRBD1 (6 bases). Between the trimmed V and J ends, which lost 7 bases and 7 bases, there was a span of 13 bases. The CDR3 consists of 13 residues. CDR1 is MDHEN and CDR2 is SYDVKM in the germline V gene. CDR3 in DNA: TGTGCCAGCACGGGGGGGCTCCCTGAAAAACTGTTTTTT. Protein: CASTGGLPEKLFF.

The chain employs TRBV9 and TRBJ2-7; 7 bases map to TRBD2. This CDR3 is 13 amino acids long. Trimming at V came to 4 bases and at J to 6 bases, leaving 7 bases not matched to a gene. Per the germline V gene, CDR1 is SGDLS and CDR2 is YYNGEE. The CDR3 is CASSFGGGLEQYF. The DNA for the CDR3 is TGTGCCAGCAGCTTCGGGGGAGGGCTCGAGCAGTACTTC.

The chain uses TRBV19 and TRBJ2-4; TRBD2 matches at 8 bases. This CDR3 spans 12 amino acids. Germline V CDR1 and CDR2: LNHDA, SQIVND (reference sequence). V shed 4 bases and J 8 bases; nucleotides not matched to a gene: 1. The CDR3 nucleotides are TGTGCCAGTAGTACGGGGGGGGACATTCAGTACTTC. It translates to CASSTGGDIQYF.

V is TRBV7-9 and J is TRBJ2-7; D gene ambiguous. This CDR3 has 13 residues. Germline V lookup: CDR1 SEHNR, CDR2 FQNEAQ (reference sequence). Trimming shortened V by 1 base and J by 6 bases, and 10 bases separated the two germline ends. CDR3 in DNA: TGTGCCAGCAGCTTAGGAACTCCGGGCGAGCAGTACTTC. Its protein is CASSLGTPGEQYF.

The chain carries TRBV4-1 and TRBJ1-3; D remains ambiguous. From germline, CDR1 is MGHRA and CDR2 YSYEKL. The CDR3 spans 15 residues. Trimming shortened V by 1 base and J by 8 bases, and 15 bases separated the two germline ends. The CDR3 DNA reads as TGCGCCAGCAGCCAAGGAACTCAGCGGTTGGACACCATATATTTT. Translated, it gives CASSQGTQRLDTIYF.